Below, 31 T cell receptor beta chains from the same sample are listed, as sequenced in a study of cytomegalovirus exposure and HLA in healthy donors (TCRdb year 2017). Libraries came from the immunoSEQ multiplex PCR assay. For the multiplex PCR, a mixture combining 60 forward primers for TCR Vbeta segments and 13 reverse primers for TCR Jbeta segments was used. The table was pulled from immuneACCESS by TCRdb, which kept in-frame rearrangements only. Such tables lose some clones; where checked, under half of the loss comes from unresolved V genes, and the rest has no known cause. Present in this sample are about 180,000 clones, 80% of which were seen just once. The leading ten clones occupy approximately 5.1% of the sample. The material sequenced was PBMCs. The receptors shown here come from a man aged 40-49 years in good health and CMV-seronegative.

This clone was seen a single time. The chain couples TRBV27 to TRBJ1-2; no reliable D call. Germline V CDR1 and CDR2: MNHEY, SMNVEV (reference sequence). The CDR3 contains 13 residues. V gave up 3 bases and J gave up 7 bases, with 12 bases separating them. The CDR3 DNA is TGTGCCAGCAGTTTCTACCCCCCCTCTGGCTACACCTTC. It specifies CASSFYPPSGYTF.

The J gene is TRBJ2-1, the V gene TRBV4-1; 10 bases match TRBD2. Germline-derived CDR1 and CDR2 are MGHRA and YSYEKL. CDR3 length: 15 amino acids. After removal of 3 bases from V and 8 bases from J, the junction contained 7 bases not matched to a gene. Here the CDR3 DNA reads TGCGCCAGCAGCCATCTCGGGACTAGCGACGATGAGCAGTTCTTC. Encoded protein: CASSHLGTSDDEQFF.

The chain recombines TRBV6-5 with TRBJ2-5; 9 nucleotides line up with TRBD2. The closer fit of TRBJ2-7 to the DNA end suggests the J call may be wrong. This CDR3 spans 16 amino acids. Germline values: CDR1 MNHEY, CDR2 SVGAGI. CDR3 sequence reads: CASSYASSGVTYEQYF. The CDR3 nucleotides read TGTGCCAGCAGTTACGCCTCTAGCGGGGTAACCTACGAGCAGTACTTC.

This chain connects TRBV7-9 to TRBJ2-2, with D possibly TRBD2 on 5 matching bases. With 5 bases removed from V and 4 bases from J, the gap between germline ends came to 14 bases. The CDR3 contains 15 residues. Germline CDR1 SEHNR, CDR2 FQNEAQ (reference sequence). The CDR3 loop reads CASSERKDGTGELFF. The DNA of the CDR3 is TGTGCCAGCAGCGAGCGGAAGGACGGCACCGGGGAGCTGTTTTTT.

V and J are TRBV6-1 and TRBJ1-1; the match to TRBD1 covers 7 bases. Germline V gene data show CDR1 as MNHNS and CDR2 as SASEGT. The CDR3 extends over 13 amino acids. Germline trimming cut 10 bases from V and 5 bases from J; bases unmatched to any gene: 10. CDR3 nucleotide sequence: TGTGCCACTGAAAACAGGGGAGGAACTGAAGCTTTCTTT. It yields the protein CATENRGGTEAFF.

The V and J genes are TRBV5-1 and TRBJ2-5, with D perhaps matching TRBD1 (6 bases). This CDR3 has 14 residues. Germline assignment: CDR1 SGHRS and CDR2 YFSETQ. V shed 7 bases and J shed 0 bases, with 13 bases lying between them. DNA of the CDR3: TGCGCCAGCTGTCCCGGGACAAACCAAGAGACCCAGTACTTC. Protein: CASCPGTNQETQYF.

Turning to this clone: The junction does not match germline at one end; this may be a read error. The chain has TRBV27 and TRBJ2-7; tentatively, D is TRBD1 (6 bases). In germline, CDR1 is MNHEY, CDR2 SMNVEV (reference sequence). The CDR3 sequence is 14 residues long. Written as DNA, the CDR3 is TGTGCCAGCAGTTTAGAACAGGGACCCTACGAGCAGTGCTTC. Translating it yields CASSLEQGPYEQCF.

For the CDR3, the DNA is TGTGCCAGCAGCCTGAGCGGGGGGCACACCGGGGAGCTGTTTTTT. It is translated as CASSLSGGHTGELFF. V gene TRBV2 combines with J gene TRBJ2-2; the match to TRBD2 covers 9 bases. With V trimmed by 6 bases and J by 3 bases, 5 bases remained unmatched. In germline, CDR1 is SNHLY, CDR2 FYNNEI. CDR3 length equals 15 residues.

This chain links TRBV7-2 with TRBJ2-3; 8 nucleotides match TRBD1. The V gene's germline CDR1 is SGHTA and CDR2 FQGNSA. V was clipped by 6 bases and J by 1 base; unmatched bases: 3. This CDR3 contains 14 residues. CDR3 coding DNA: TGTGCCAGCAGGATGACAGGGGGCACAGATACGCAGTATTTT. As protein: CASRMTGGTDTQYF.

This chain connects TRBV18 to TRBJ2-2; 8 bases map to TRBD2. The germline V gene encodes CDR1 KGHSH and CDR2 LQKENI. The CDR3 has 16 residues. J lost 3 bases, V lost 3 bases, and 6 bases had no gene match. CDR3 in amino acids: CASSPGPAGDTGELFF. CDR3 sequence (DNA): TGTGCCAGCTCACCGGGGCCAGCGGGAGACACCGGGGAGCTGTTTTTT. Full variable domain (missing parts from reference TRBV18 and TRBJ2-2): NAGVMQNPRHLVRRRGQEARLRCSPMKGHSHVYWYRQLPEEGLKFMVYLQKENIIDESGMPKERFSAEFPKEGPSILRIQQVVRGDSAAYFCASSPGPAGDTGELFFGEGSRLTVL.

This chain joins TRBV10-3 and TRBJ2-7; 10 positions match TRBD1. CDR1 ENHRY and CDR2 SYGVKD come from the germline V gene. The CDR3 extends over 14 amino acids. V dropped 4 bases and J dropped 6; count of bases not matched to a gene: 6. CDR3 coding DNA: TGTGCCATCAGTGGTACGGGACAGGGGAGCGAGCAGTACTTC. Residues: CAISGTGQGSEQYF.

V gene TRBV9 combines with J gene TRBJ1-2; the D is unclear. Germline assignment: CDR1 SGDLS and CDR2 YYNGEE. The V and J ends lost 6 bases and 4 bases respectively, with 16 bases between them. CDR3 length: 14 residues. This chain's CDR3 is CASISGRNFYGYTF. As DNA, the CDR3 is TGTGCCAGCATCTCCGGGAGGAACTTCTATGGCTACACCTTC.

The chain has TRBV11-2 and TRBJ2-4; 7 nucleotides agree with TRBD1. Germline CDR1 and CDR2: SGHAT and FQNNGV. The junction had 2 bases not matched to a gene; V was cut back by 1 base and J by 5 bases. This CDR3 has 14 amino acids. The CDR3 region is CASSLVQGQNIQYF. CDR3 sequence (DNA): TGTGCCAGCAGCTTAGTACAGGGGCAAAACATTCAGTACTTC.

This sequence joins TRBV5-8 and TRBJ2-7, with 15 bases fitting TRBD2. Germline values: CDR1 SGHTS, CDR2 YDEGEE. J gave up 4 bases and V 4 bases, and 3 bases lay outside the gene matches. The CDR3 consists of 15 residues. The CDR3 is CASSRTSGGAYEQYF. As DNA, the CDR3 is TGTGCCAGCAGCAGGACTAGCGGGGGGGCGTACGAGCAGTACTTC.

The chain couples TRBV30 to TRBJ2-5; 14 bases map to TRBD2. The CDR3 consists of 15 residues. Unmatched junction bases numbered 2, after V lost 1 base and J lost 4 bases. Germline-derived CDR1 and CDR2 are GTSNPN and SVGIG (reference sequence). This chain's CDR3 is CAWSGGLAGAETQYF. Written as DNA, the CDR3 is TGTGCCTGGAGTGGGGGACTAGCGGGAGCAGAGACCCAGTACTTC. The whole variable domain, remainder taken from reference TRBV30 and TRBJ2-5, is SQTIHQWPATLVQPVGSPLSLECTVEGTSNPNLYWYRQAAGRGLQLLFYSVGIGQISSEVPQNLSASRPQDRQFILSSKKLLLSDSGFYLCAWSGGLAGAETQYFGPGTRLLVL.

V usage is TRBV30 and J usage is TRBJ2-5; D uncertain. The DNA end is more similar to TRBJ2-7, so the J call may be wrong. The V gene's germline CDR1 is GTSNPN and CDR2 SVGIG (reference sequence). The CDR3 is made up of 12 amino acids. The CDR3 is CAWSKAVYEQYF. Written as DNA, the CDR3 is TGTGCCTGGAGTAAGGCGGTCTACGAGCAGTACTTC.

This chain uses TRBV5-4 with TRBJ2-7, with TRBD2 as a possible D gene (5 bases). Trimming removed 5 bases at V and 5 bases at J, with 17 bases between. The CDR3 contains 14 residues. The V gene's germline CDR1 is SGHNT and CDR2 YYREEE (reference sequence). CDR3 nucleotide sequence: TGTGCCAGCAGACTCTCGGAGGCCCCCCACGAGCAGTACTTC. Translating gives CASRLSEAPHEQYF.

CDR3 coding DNA: TGTGCCAGCAGCCCCGGGGACAGGGTTCCCTACGAGCAGTACTTC. It is translated as CASSPGDRVPYEQYF. J is TRBJ2-7 and V is TRBV7-2, with 9 bases aligning to TRBD1. With 5 bases clipped from V and 2 bases from J, the junction kept 7 bases outside the gene matches. The CDR3 consists of 15 residues. Germline CDR1 SGHTA, CDR2 FQGNSA.

The rearrangement links TRBV5-1 to TRBJ2-7; perhaps TRBD1 as D (5 bases). The CDR3 covers 12 residues. Germline V gene sequence: CDR1 SGHRS, CDR2 YFSETQ. Trimming took 7 bases from V and 1 from J, leaving 9 bases between them. CDR3 residues: CASGTGSYEQYF. In DNA form, the CDR3 reads TGCGCCAGCGGCACAGGTTCCTACGAGCAGTACTTC.

The genes are TRBV11-2 and TRBJ2-3; 8 nucleotides line up with TRBD1. The germline gives CDR1 SGHAT, CDR2 FQNNGV. The CDR3 is 15 residues long. V was clipped by 4 bases and J by 1 base; unmatched bases: 4. The CDR3 DNA is TGTGCCAGCAGCTCGGTCAGGGGGCGCACAGATACGCAGTATTTT. Translation: CASSSVRGRTDTQYF.

The CDR3 loop is CAWSVRTGTRSPLHF. CDR3 bases: TGTGCCTGGAGTGTACGTACAGGGACGAGGTCACCCCTCCACTTT. The chain joins TRBV30 to TRBJ1-6, with D maybe TRBD1 (6 bases). The CDR3 spans 15 residues. In germline, CDR1 is GTSNPN, CDR2 SVGIG (reference sequence). Trimming took 0 bases from V and 10 from J, leaving 16 bases between them.

The chain uses TRBV27 and TRBJ2-1; unclear D gene. Germline CDR1 MNHEY, CDR2 SMNVEV (reference sequence). This CDR3 spans 14 amino acids. Trimming stripped 4 bases from V and 4 bases from J, with 11 bases between. Here the CDR3 reads CASSSEDGYNEQFF. CDR3 nucleotides: TGTGCCAGCAGTTCCGAAGACGGGTACAATGAGCAGTTCTTC.

Worth noting for this clone: This sample includes further DNA sequences coding for the same CDR3. The V and J genes are TRBV6-1 and TRBJ1-1, with 7 bases that match TRBD1. The CDR3 spans 14 residues. Germline CDR1 is MNHNS and CDR2 is SASEGT. The J segment lost 1 base and the V segment lost 1 base, leaving 0 bases of the junction unmatched. The CDR3, as DNA: TGTGCCAGCAGTGAAGGGACAGGGAACACTGAAGCTTTCTTT. Its protein product is CASSEGTGNTEAFF.

The chain links TRBV7-8 to TRBJ2-7; 10 bases line up with TRBD1. The germline gives CDR1 SGHVS, CDR2 FQNEAQ. CDR3 length: 14 amino acids. V shed 5 bases, J shed 4 bases, and the junction held 5 bases outside the gene matches. CDR3 loop: CASSPRDRGYEQYF. The CDR3 nucleotides read TGTGCCAGCAGCCCCCGGGACAGGGGTTACGAGCAGTACTTC.

The chain combines TRBV11-1 with TRBJ2-7, with 9 bases aligning to TRBD2. The CDR3 loop spans 15 amino acids. CDR1 is SGHAT and CDR2 is FQDESV in the germline V gene (reference sequence). V shed 3 bases, J shed 2 bases, and the junction held 5 bases outside the gene matches. In DNA, the CDR3 is TGTGCCAGCAGCTTGGCCCTAGCGGGACCCTACGAGCAGTACTTC. Translation gives CASSLALAGPYEQYF.

The genes are TRBV27 and TRBJ2-7; TRBD2 agrees at 11 bases. This CDR3 has 20 residues. CDR1 is MNHEY, CDR2 SMNVEV, per germline (reference sequence). Germline trimming cut 4 bases from V and 6 bases from J; bases unmatched to any gene: 23. CDR3: CASSSPGQSTSGRRRGEQYF. CDR3 coding DNA: TGTGCCAGCAGTTCTCCGGGACAGTCAACTAGCGGGAGAAGGCGGGGCGAGCAGTACTTC.

V and J are TRBV19 and TRBJ1-4; D uncertain. The CDR3 consists of 14 residues. Trimming took off 5 bases at V and 0 bases at J, with 7 bases between the two ends. Germline values: CDR1 LNHDA, CDR2 SQIVND (reference sequence). CDR3 nucleotide sequence: TGTGCCAGTAGTCTCCAGGCAACTAATGAAAAACTGTTTTTT. Translated: CASSLQATNEKLFF.

CDR3 amino acids: CASSPAPGQGPHEQYF. The CDR3 DNA reads as TGTGCCAGCAGCCCGGCCCCGGGACAGGGCCCCCACGAGCAGTACTTC. The V and J genes are TRBV5-4 and TRBJ2-7; 9 bases map to TRBD1. V lost 4 bases and J lost 5; bases outside the gene matches: 13. The length of the CDR3 is 16 residues. Germline V lookup: CDR1 SGHNT, CDR2 YYREEE (reference sequence).

The chain employs TRBV29-1 and TRBJ2-2, with a possible D match to TRBD2 (6 bases). Germline CDR1 is SQVTM and CDR2 is ANQGSEA. V lost 1 base and J 1 base, leaving 10 bases between the germline ends. The CDR3 covers 15 residues. As DNA, the CDR3 is TGCAGCGTTGAAGGTAAGGGACTGAACACCGGGGAGCTGTTTTTT. Translated, it gives CSVEGKGLNTGELFF.

This chain connects TRBV9 to TRBJ1-2; tentative D call: TRBD1 (6 bases). The V end lost 3 bases, the J end lost 4 bases, and 19 bases lay between the germline ends. Germline CDR1 reads SGDLS; CDR2 reads YYNGEE. This CDR3 has 16 amino acids. The CDR3 region is CASSAIEGQRIYGYTF. The CDR3 DNA reads as TGTGCCAGCAGCGCGATTGAAGGACAGCGGATCTATGGCTACACCTTC.

The rearrangement joins TRBV5-1 to TRBJ2-3; D may be TRBD2 (5 bases). V lost 5 bases, J lost 1 base, and 14 bases lay in between. Germline V gives CDR1 SGHRS, CDR2 YFSETQ. The CDR3 length is 15 residues. CDR3 region: CASSSDLGGTDTQYF. In DNA form, the CDR3 reads TGCGCCAGCAGTTCCGACCTCGGGGGCACAGATACGCAGTATTTT.